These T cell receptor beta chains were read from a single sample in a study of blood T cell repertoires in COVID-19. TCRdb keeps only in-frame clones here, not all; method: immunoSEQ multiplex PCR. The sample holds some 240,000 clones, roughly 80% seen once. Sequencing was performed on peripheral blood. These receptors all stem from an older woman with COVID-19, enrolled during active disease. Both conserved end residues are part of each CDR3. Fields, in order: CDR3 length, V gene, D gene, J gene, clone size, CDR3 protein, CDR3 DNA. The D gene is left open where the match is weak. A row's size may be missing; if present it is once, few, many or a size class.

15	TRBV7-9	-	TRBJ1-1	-	CASSLLTRVSTEAFF	TGTGCCAGCAGCTTACTAACTCGGGTCAGCACTGAAGCTTTCTTT
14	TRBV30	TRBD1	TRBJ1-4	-	CAWSRQGINEKLFF	TGTGCCTGGAGTCGACAGGGTATTAATGAAAAACTGTTTTTT
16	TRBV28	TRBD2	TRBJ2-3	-	CASSLRLAGFTDTQYF	TGTGCCAGCAGTTTGAGACTAGCGGGTTTCACAGATACGCAGTATTTT
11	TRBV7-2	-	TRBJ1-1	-	CASSSYTEAFF	TGTGCCAGCAGCTCCTACACTGAAGCTTTCTTT
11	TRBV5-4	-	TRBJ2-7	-	CASSRGTEQYF	TGTGCCAGCAGCAGGGGAACCGAGCAGTACTTC
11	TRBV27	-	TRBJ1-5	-	CASSFRGTQHF	TGTGCCAGCAGTTTTCGGGGGACCCAGCATTTT
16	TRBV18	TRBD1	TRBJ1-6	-	CASSPEQGSVGAPLHF	TGTGCCAGCTCACCCGAACAGGGGTCCGTCGGCGCACCCCTCCACTTT
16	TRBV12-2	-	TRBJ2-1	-	CASRSTLAVSYNEQFF	TGTGCAAGTCGTTCGACACTAGCGGTCTCCTACAATGAGCAGTTCTTC
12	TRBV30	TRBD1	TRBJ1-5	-	CACGTGYQPQHF	TGTGCCTGCGGGACAGGGTATCAGCCCCAGCATTTT
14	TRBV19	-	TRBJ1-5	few	CATRERTVNQPQHF	TGTGCCACCAGAGAGAGAACAGTCAATCAGCCCCAGCATTTT
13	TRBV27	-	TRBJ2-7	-	CASSFPGTYEQYF	TGTGCCAGCAGTTTCCCGGGAACCTACGAGCAGTACTTC
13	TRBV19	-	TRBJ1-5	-	CASSIEGAQPQHF	TGTGCCAGTAGTATTGAGGGCGCCCAGCCCCAGCATTTT
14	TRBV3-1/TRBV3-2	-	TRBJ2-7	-	CASSHGGLSYEQYF	TGTGCCAGCAGCCATGGGGGCCTCTCCTACGAGCAGTACTTC
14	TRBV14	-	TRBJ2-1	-	CASSPRLVGGEQFF	TGTGCCAGCAGCCCACGACTAGTTGGTGGTGAGCAGTTCTTC
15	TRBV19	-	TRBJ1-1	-	CASSIGGRGGTEAFF	TGTGCCAGTAGTATTGGTGGCCGGGGTGGCACTGAAGCTTTCTTT
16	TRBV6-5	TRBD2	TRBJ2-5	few	CASSYSYATSEETQYF	TGTGCCAGCAGTTACTCGTACGCGACTAGCGAAGAGACCCAGTACTTC
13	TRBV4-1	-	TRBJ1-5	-	CASSHSGNQPQHF	TGCGCCAGCAGCCACTCGGGAAATCAGCCCCAGCATTTT
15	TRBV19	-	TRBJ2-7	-	CASSPQSGVPYEQYF	TGTGCCAGTAGTCCCCAAAGCGGAGTACCCTACGAGCAGTACTTC
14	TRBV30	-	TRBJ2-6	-	CAWTDSSGANVLTF	TGTGCCTGGACCGACAGCTCTGGGGCCAACGTCCTGACTTTC
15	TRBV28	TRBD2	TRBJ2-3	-	CATGPLAGTIDTQYF	TGTGCCACCGGGCCCCTAGCGGGAACTATAGATACGCAGTATTTT
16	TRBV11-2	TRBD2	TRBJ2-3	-	CASSQRTSGSTDTQYF	TGTGCCAGCAGTCAACGTACTAGCGGGAGTACAGATACGCAGTATTTT
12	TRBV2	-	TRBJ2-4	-	CASGQGENIQYF	TGTGCCAGCGGACAAGGGGAAAACATTCAGTACTTC
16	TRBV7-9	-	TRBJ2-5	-	CASSLADIYRQETQYF	TGTGCCAGCAGCTTAGCGGATATTTACAGACAAGAGACCCAGTACTTC
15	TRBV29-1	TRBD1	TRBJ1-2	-	CSASRTGQGDYGYTF	TGCAGCGCCTCTCGGACGGGACAGGGTGACTATGGCTACACCTTC
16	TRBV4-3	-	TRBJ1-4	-	CASSPSAARGNEKLFF	TGCGCCAGCAGCCCCTCCGCGGCCAGGGGTAATGAAAAACTGTTTTTT
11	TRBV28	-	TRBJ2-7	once	CASSGSYEQYF	TGTGCCAGCAGCGGGAGCTACGAGCAGTACTTC
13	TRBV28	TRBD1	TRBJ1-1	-	CASSPGTGFRAFF	TGTGCCAGCAGTCCAGGGACAGGTTTTAGGGCTTTCTTT